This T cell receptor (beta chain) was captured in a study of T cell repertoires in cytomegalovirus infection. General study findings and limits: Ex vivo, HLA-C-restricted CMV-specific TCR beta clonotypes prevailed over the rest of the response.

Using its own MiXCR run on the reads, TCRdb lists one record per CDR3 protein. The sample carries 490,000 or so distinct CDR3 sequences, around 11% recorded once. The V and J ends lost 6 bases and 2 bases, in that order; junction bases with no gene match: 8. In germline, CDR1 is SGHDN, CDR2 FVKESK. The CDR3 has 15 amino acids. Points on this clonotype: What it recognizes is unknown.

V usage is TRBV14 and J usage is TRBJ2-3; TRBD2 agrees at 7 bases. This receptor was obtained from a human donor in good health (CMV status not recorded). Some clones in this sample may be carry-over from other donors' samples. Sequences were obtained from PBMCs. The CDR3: CASSLRSGDTDTQYF. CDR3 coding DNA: TGTGCCAGCAGTCTACGGAGCGGGGACACAGATACGCAGTATTTT.